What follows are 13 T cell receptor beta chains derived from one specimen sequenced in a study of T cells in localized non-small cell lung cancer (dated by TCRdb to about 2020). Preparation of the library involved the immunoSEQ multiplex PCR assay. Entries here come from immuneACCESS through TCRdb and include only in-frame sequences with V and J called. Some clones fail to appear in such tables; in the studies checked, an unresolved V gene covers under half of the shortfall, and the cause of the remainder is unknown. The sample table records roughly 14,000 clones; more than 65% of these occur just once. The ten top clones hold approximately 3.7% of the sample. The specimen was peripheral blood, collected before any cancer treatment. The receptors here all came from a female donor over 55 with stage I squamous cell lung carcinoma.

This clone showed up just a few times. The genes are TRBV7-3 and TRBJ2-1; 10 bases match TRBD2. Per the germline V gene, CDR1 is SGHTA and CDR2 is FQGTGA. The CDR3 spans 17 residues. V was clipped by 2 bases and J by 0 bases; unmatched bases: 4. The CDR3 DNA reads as TGTGCCAGCAGCTTAGGAAGCGGGGGGGCCTCCTACAATGAGCAGTTCTTC. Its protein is CASSLGSGGASYNEQFF.

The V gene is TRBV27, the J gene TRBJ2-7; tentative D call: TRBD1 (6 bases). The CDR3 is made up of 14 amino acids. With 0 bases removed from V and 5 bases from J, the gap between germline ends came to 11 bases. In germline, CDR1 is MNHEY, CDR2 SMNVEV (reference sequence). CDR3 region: CASSLSPDSDEQYF. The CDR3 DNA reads TGTGCCAGCAGTTTATCCCCGGACAGTGACGAGCAGTACTTC.

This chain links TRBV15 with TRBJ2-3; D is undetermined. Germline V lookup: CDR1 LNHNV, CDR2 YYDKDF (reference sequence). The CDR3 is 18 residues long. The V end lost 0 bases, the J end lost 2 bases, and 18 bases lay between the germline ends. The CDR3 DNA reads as TGTGCCACCAGCAGAGAGGCCGGTCCCCCGACCGACACAGATACGCAGTATTTT. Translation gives CATSREAGPPTDTDTQYF.

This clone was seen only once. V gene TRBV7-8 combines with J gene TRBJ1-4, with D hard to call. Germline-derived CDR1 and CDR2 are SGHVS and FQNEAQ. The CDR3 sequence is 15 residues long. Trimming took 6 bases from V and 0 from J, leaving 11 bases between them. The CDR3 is CASSRSDATNEKLFF. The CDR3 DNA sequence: TGTGCCAGCAGTCGCTCAGATGCAACTAATGAAAAACTGTTTTTT.

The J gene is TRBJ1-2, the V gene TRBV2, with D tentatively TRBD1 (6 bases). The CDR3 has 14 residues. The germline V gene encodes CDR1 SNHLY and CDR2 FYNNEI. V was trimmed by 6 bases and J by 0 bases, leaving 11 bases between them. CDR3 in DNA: TGTGCCAGCAGATCACAGGGAGCTAACTATGGCTACACCTTC. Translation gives CASRSQGANYGYTF. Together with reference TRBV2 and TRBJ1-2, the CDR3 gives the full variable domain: EPEVTQTPSHQVTQMGQEVILRCVPISNHLYFYWYRQILGQKVEFLVSFYNNEISEKSEIFDDQFSVERPDGSNFTLKIRSTKLEDSAMYFCASRSQGANYGYTFGSGTRLTVV.

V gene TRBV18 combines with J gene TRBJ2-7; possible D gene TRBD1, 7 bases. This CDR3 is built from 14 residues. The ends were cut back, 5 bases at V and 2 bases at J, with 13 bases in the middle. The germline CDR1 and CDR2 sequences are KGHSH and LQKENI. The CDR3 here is CASSSTGTPYEQYF. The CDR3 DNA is TGTGCCAGCTCATCGACAGGGACTCCCTACGAGCAGTACTTC. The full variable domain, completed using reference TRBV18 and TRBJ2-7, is NAGVMQNPRHLVRRRGQEARLRCSPMKGHSHVYWYRQLPEEGLKFMVYLQKENIIDESGMPKERFSAEFPKEGPSILRIQQVVRGDSAAYFCASSSTGTPYEQYFGPGTRLTVT.

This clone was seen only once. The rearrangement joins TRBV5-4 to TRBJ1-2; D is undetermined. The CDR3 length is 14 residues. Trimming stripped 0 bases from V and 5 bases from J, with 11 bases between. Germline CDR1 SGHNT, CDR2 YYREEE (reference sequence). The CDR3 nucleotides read TGTGCCAGCAGCTTGGCACAGCAATCGTATGGCTACACCTTC. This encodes CASSLAQQSYGYTF.

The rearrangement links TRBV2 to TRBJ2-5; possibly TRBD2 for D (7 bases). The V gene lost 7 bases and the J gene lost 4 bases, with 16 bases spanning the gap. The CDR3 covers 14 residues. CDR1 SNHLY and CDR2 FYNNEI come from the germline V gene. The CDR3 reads CASNWGGALETQYF. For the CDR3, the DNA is TGTGCCAGCAATTGGGGGGGGGCTCTAGAGACCCAGTACTTC.

In DNA, the CDR3 is TGCGCCAGCAGCTTGGAGGGGTCCTCTGGAAACACCATATATTTT. Translation: CASSLEGSSGNTIYF. The chain is built from TRBV5-1 and TRBJ1-3; TRBD1 might be the D (5 bases). V was pared by 0 bases and J by 0 bases, with 7 bases between. The CDR3 is made up of 15 amino acids. Germline V gene lookup returns CDR1 SGHRS and CDR2 YFSETQ.

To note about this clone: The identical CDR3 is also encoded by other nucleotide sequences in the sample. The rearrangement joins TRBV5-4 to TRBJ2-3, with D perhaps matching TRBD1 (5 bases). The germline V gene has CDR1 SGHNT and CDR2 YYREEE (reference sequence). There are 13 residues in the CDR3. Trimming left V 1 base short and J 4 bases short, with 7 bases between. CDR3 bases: TGTGCCAGCAGCTTGAGCAGGGCAGATACGCAGTATTTT. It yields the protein CASSLSRADTQYF.

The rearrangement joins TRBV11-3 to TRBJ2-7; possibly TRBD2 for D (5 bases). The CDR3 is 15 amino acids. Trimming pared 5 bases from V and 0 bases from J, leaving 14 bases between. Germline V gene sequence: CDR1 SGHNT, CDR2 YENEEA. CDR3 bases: TGTGCCAGCAGCCCCGGGCTCGGGGTCTCCTACGAGCAGTACTTC. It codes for CASSPGLGVSYEQYF.

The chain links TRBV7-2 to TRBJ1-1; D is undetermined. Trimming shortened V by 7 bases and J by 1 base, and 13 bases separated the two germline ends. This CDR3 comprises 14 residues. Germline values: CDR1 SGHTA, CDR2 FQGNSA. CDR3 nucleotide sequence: TGTGCCAGCACCCTACCCCGGGGGAACACTGAAGCTTTCTTT. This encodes CASTLPRGNTEAFF.

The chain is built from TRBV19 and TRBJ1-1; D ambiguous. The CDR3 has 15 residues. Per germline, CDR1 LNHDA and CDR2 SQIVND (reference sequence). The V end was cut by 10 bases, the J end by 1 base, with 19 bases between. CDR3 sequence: CATREAGKGNTEAFF. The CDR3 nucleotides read TGTGCCACCCGGGAGGCGGGGAAAGGGAACACTGAAGCTTTCTTT.